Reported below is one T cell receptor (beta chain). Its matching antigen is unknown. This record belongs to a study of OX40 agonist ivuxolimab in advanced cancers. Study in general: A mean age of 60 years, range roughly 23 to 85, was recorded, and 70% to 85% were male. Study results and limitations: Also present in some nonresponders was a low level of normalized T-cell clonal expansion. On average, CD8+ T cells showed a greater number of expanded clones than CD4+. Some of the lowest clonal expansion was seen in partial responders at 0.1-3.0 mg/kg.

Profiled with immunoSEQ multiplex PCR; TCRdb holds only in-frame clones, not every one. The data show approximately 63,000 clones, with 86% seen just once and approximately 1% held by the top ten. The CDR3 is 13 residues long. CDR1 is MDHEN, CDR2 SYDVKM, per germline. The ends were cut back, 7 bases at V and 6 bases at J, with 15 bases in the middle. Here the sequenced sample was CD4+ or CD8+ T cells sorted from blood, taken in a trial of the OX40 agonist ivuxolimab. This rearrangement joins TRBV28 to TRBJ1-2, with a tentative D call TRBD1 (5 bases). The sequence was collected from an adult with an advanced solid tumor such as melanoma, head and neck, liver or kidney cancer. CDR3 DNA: TGTGCCAGCACCGACAAAGGGGAGGATGGCTACACCTTC. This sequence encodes CASTDKGEDGYTF.